Listed below are T cell receptor beta chains from one sample, sequenced in a study of identical twins. TCRdb redid the calling of the 5' RACE reads with MiXCR, one entry per CDR3 protein. The sample holds about 470,000 distinct CDR3 sequences, 20% to 25% seen once. These data are also associated with another study on T cells expressing NK-cell markers.

Sequencing was performed on CD4+ T cells sorted from blood. These receptors were taken from a woman aged 18-30 years in good health. Both conserved end residues are part of each CDR3. Each record gives: CDR3 protein, CDR3 DNA, CDR3 length, D gene, clone size, J gene, V gene. D genes are given only for firm matches. Clone size is not always given. Where it is, it says once, few, many or a class for expanded clones.

cdr3_aa: CASSQAGTSAFF; cdr3_nt: TGTGCCAGCAGCCAAGCCGGCACAAGCGCTTTCTTT; cdr3_length: 12; d_call: NA; clone_size: few; j_call: TRBJ1-1; v_call: TRBV3-1
cdr3_aa: CASTKRRPGDSPLHF; cdr3_nt: TGTGCCAGCACCAAGAGGAGACCGGGGGATTCACCCCTCCACTTT; cdr3_length: 15; d_call: NA; clone_size: few; j_call: TRBJ1-6; v_call: TRBV12-3/TRBV12-4
cdr3_aa: CASSLAGVKNIQYF; cdr3_nt: TGCGCCAGCAGCTTGGCAGGGGTCAAAAACATTCAGTACTTC; cdr3_length: 14; d_call: NA; clone_size: NA; j_call: TRBJ2-4; v_call: TRBV5-1
cdr3_aa: CSAKQGAVNQPQHF; cdr3_nt: TGCAGTGCTAAACAGGGGGCGGTCAATCAGCCCCAGCATTTT; cdr3_length: 14; d_call: TRBD1; clone_size: few; j_call: TRBJ1-5; v_call: TRBV20-1
cdr3_aa: CASNANIIQETQYF; cdr3_nt: TGTGCCAGCAACGCGAACATCATCCAAGAGACCCAGTACTTC; cdr3_length: 14; d_call: NA; clone_size: NA; j_call: TRBJ2-5; v_call: TRBV6-1
cdr3_aa: CASSHGTGTYEQYF; cdr3_nt: TGTGCCAGCAGCCACGGGACAGGGACCTACGAGCAGTACTTC; cdr3_length: 14; d_call: TRBD1; clone_size: NA; j_call: TRBJ2-7; v_call: TRBV7-9
cdr3_aa: CASSQGSRVWETQYF; cdr3_nt: TGTGCCAGCAGCCAAGGTTCCCGCGTATGGGAGACCCAGTACTTC; cdr3_length: 15; d_call: NA; clone_size: NA; j_call: TRBJ2-5; v_call: TRBV3-1
cdr3_aa: CASSVQRTNRKETQYF; cdr3_nt: TGTGCCAGCAGTGTACAAAGGACGAATCGTAAAGAGACCCAGTACTTC; cdr3_length: 16; d_call: NA; clone_size: NA; j_call: TRBJ2-5; v_call: TRBV6-2/TRBV6-3
cdr3_aa: CASSLAGPAGVSGNEQFF; cdr3_nt: TGTGCCAGCAGCTTAGCTGGGCCAGCGGGAGTTTCGGGCAATGAGCAGTTCTTC; cdr3_length: 18; d_call: TRBD2; clone_size: NA; j_call: TRBJ2-1; v_call: TRBV11-1
cdr3_aa: CASSSGGLSTDTQYF; cdr3_nt: TGCGCCAGCAGTAGCGGGGGCCTTAGCACAGATACGCAGTATTTT; cdr3_length: 15; d_call: TRBD2; clone_size: NA; j_call: TRBJ2-3; v_call: TRBV10-1
cdr3_aa: CASSLGGARYQPQHF; cdr3_nt: TGTGCCAGCAGCTTAGGAGGGGCTCGCTATCAGCCCCAGCATTTT; cdr3_length: 15; d_call: NA; clone_size: few; j_call: TRBJ1-5; v_call: TRBV7-9
cdr3_aa: CASGLVTGGGGYEQYF; cdr3_nt: TGTGCTAGTGGTTTGGTAACAGGGGGAGGCGGCTACGAGCAGTACTTC; cdr3_length: 16; d_call: TRBD1; clone_size: few; j_call: TRBJ2-7; v_call: TRBV12-5
cdr3_aa: CSAKSGNHQETQYF; cdr3_nt: TGCAGTGCTAAGTCGGGAAACCACCAAGAGACCCAGTACTTC; cdr3_length: 14; d_call: NA; clone_size: few; j_call: TRBJ2-5; v_call: TRBV20-1
cdr3_aa: CASSFGGGDYADTQYF; cdr3_nt: TGTGCCAGCAGCTTTGGCGGGGGGGATTACGCAGATACGCAGTATTTT; cdr3_length: 16; d_call: TRBD2; clone_size: few; j_call: TRBJ2-3; v_call: TRBV7-8
cdr3_aa: CASRAGSSYEQYF; cdr3_nt: TGTGCCAGCAGAGCGGGGTCCTCCTACGAGCAGTACTTC; cdr3_length: 13; d_call: TRBD2; clone_size: NA; j_call: TRBJ2-7; v_call: TRBV6-2/TRBV6-3
cdr3_aa: CSANFGTGVYGYTF; cdr3_nt: TGCAGCGCCAACTTCGGGACAGGGGTCTATGGCTACACCTTC; cdr3_length: 14; d_call: TRBD1; clone_size: few; j_call: TRBJ1-2; v_call: TRBV29-1
cdr3_aa: CAISSSFDEQYF; cdr3_nt: TGTGCCATCAGCTCTAGTTTCGACGAGCAGTACTTC; cdr3_length: 12; d_call: NA; clone_size: few; j_call: TRBJ2-7; v_call: TRBV10-3
cdr3_aa: CSANAPPGLAGGSYEQYF; cdr3_nt: TGCAGTGCAAACGCACCACCGGGACTAGCGGGAGGCTCCTACGAGCAGTACTTC; cdr3_length: 18; d_call: TRBD2; clone_size: NA; j_call: TRBJ2-7; v_call: TRBV20-1
cdr3_aa: CSARSGGETQYF; cdr3_nt: TGCAGTGCTAGATCTGGTGGCGAGACCCAGTACTTC; cdr3_length: 12; d_call: NA; clone_size: NA; j_call: TRBJ2-5; v_call: TRBV20-1
cdr3_aa: CASSKADGYEQYF; cdr3_nt: TGTGCCAGCTCTAAGGCGGACGGCTACGAGCAGTACTTC; cdr3_length: 13; d_call: NA; clone_size: NA; j_call: TRBJ2-7; v_call: TRBV7-9
cdr3_aa: CASSRTGSKYEQYF; cdr3_nt: TGTGCCAGCAGCCGGACAGGGAGTAAGTACGAGCAGTACTTC; cdr3_length: 14; d_call: TRBD1; clone_size: NA; j_call: TRBJ2-7; v_call: TRBV3-1
cdr3_aa: CASRTDGKGTEAFF; cdr3_nt: TGTGCCAGCAGAACAGACGGCAAGGGCACTGAAGCTTTCTTT; cdr3_length: 14; d_call: NA; clone_size: NA; j_call: TRBJ1-1; v_call: TRBV27